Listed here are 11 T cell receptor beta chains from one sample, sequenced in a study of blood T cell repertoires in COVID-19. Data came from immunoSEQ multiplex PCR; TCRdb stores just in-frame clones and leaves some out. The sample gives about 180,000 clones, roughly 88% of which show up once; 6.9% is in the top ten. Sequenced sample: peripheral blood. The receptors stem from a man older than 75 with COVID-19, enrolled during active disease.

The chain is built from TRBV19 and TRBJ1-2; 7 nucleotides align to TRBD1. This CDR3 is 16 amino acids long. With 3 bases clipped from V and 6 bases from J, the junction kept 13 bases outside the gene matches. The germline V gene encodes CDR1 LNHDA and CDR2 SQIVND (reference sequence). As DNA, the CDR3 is TGTGCCAGTAGTATGATAGACAGGGCTTCACGGGATGGCTACACCTTC. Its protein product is CASSMIDRASRDGYTF.

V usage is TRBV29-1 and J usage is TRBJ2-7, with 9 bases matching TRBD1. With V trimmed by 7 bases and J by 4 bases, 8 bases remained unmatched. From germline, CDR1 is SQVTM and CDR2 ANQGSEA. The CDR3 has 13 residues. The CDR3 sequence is CSAFTGGKYEQYF. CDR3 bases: TGCAGCGCCTTCACAGGGGGCAAGTACGAGCAGTACTTC.

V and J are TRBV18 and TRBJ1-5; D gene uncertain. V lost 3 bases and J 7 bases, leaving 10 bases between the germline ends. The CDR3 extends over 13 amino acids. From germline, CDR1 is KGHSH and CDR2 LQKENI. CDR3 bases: TGTGCCAGCTCACCCAAAGGAGACCAGCCCCAGCATTTT. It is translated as CASSPKGDQPQHF.

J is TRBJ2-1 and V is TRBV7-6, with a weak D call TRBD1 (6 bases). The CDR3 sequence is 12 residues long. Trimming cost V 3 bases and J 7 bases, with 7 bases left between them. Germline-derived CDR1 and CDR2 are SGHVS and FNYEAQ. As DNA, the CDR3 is TGTGCCAGCAGCTTCAGGGGAAATGAGCAGTTCTTC. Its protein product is CASSFRGNEQFF.

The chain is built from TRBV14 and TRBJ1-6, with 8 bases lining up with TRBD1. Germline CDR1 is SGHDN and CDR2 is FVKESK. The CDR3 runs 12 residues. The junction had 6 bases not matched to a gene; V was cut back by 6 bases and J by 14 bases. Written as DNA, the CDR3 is TGTGCCAGCAGTCGACAGGGGATCGCCCTCCACTTT. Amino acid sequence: CASSRQGIALHF.

CDR3 nucleotide sequence: TGTGCCAGCAGCTCCGGACGGAGGTACTCTGGAAACACCATATATTTT. Its protein is CASSSGRRYSGNTIYF. The genes are TRBV7-2 and TRBJ1-3, with no clear D. The V end lost 4 bases, the J end lost 0 bases, and 13 bases lay between the germline ends. Germline V gives CDR1 SGHTA, CDR2 FQGNSA. This CDR3 is built from 16 residues.

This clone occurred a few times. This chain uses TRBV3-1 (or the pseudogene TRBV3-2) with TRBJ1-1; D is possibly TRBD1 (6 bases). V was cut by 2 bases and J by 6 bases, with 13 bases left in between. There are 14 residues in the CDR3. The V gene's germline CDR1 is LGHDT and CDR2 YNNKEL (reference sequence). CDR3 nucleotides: TGTGCCAGCAGCCAAAGGGGGGGATACTCTGAAGCTTTCTTT. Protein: CASSQRGGYSEAFF.

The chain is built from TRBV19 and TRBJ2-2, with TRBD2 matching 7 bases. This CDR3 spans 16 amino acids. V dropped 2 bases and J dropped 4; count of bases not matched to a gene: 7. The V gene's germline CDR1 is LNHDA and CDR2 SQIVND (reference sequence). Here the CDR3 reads CASSIWGGASTGELFF. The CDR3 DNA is TGTGCCAGTAGTATATGGGGGGGAGCATCCACCGGGGAGCTGTTTTTT. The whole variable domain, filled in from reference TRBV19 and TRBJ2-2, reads DGGITQSPKYLFRKEGQNVTLSCEQNLNHDAMYWYRQDPGQGLRLIYYSQIVNDFQKGDIAEGYSVSREKKESFPLTVTSAQKNPTAFYLCASSIWGGASTGELFFGEGSRLTVL.

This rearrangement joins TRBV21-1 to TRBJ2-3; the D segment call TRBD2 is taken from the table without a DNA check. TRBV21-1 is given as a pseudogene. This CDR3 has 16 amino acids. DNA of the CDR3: TGTGCCAGCAGCAAAGGACGGACCGGGGGCACAGATACGCAGTATTTT. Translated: CASSKGRTGGTDTQYF.

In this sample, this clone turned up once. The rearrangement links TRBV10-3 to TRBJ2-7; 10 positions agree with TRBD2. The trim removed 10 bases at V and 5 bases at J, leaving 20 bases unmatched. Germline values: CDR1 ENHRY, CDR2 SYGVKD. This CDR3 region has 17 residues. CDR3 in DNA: TGTGCCACCGGAGGGGCTAGCGGGGGCCACGTACCCCACGAGCAGTACTTC. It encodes CATGGASGGHVPHEQYF.

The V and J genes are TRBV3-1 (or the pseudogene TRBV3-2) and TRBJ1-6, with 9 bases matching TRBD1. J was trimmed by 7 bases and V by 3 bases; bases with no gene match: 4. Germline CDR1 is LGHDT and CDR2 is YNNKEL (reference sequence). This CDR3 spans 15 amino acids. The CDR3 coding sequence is TGTGCCAGCAGCCACGGTGGACAGGGGAATTCACCCCTCCACTTT. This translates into CASSHGGQGNSPLHF.